This TCR beta chain was identified during a study of blood T cell repertoires in COVID-19. Study as a whole: COVID-19 samples from acute and convalescent phases originated in the United States, Italy and Spain.

Original data processing: Amplified reference gene primers provided the basis for estimating nucleated cell counts. Data came from immunoSEQ multiplex PCR; TCRdb stores just in-frame clones and leaves some out. V and J calls and clone size follow that table, whereas D and trimming were derived from the DNA. This sample has fewer than 350,000 clones; 85% occur once, and the top ten carry 2% to 3%. The CDR3 consists of 13 residues. V shed 6 bases, J shed 8 bases, and the junction held 11 bases outside the gene matches. Germline V gene lookup returns CDR1 SQVTM and CDR2 ANQGSEA. Cohorts were determined from participant-reported clinical history.

This TCR was recovered from a woman between 45 and 60 years old who had recovered from COVID-19. The specimen sequenced was PBMCs or T cells enriched from blood (not recorded which). The V call is TRBV29-1, the J call TRBJ1-2; 8 positions match TRBD1. The CDR3 DNA is TGCAGCGTGAAAGACAGGGGATCCCACGGCTACACCTTC. Translation: CSVKDRGSHGYTF.